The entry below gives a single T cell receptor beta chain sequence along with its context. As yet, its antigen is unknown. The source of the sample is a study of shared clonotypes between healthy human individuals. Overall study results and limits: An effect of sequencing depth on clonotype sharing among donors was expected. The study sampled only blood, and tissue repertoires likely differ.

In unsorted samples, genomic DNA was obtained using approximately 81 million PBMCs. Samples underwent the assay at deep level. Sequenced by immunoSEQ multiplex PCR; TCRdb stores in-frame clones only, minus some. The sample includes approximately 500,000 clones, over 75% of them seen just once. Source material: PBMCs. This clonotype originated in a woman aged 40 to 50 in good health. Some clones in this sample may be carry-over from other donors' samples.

In DNA form, the CDR3 reads TGTGCCAGCAGCAAGAAGTCGGGTCTACAAGAGACCCAGTACTTC. This codes for CASSKKSGLQETQYF. The chain is built from TRBV7-2 and TRBJ2-5, with D unresolved. CDR3 length equals 15 residues. V was trimmed by 5 bases and J by 2 bases, leaving 15 bases between them. The germline V gene has CDR1 SGHTA and CDR2 FQGNSA.